The following is a TCR beta chain sequence with its context. This entry belongs to a study of early T cells in non-severe SARS-CoV-2 infection. TCRdb used MiXCR to reprocess the 5' RACE reads, holding one entry per CDR3 protein. The sample has 25,000 to 35,000 distinct CDR3 sequences, 4.5% to 5.5% seen once. The ends lost 3 bases at V and 6 bases at J; junction bases unmatched: 5. CDR3 length: 16 amino acids. This receptor was obtained from an adult who was a healthcare worker with PCR-confirmed SARS-CoV-2 infection or an uninfected control (not recorded which). This chain uses TRBV12-3 or TRBV12-4 with TRBJ2-2; TRBD2 agrees at 12 bases. Sequencing was carried out using whole blood. For the CDR3, the DNA is TGTGCCAGCAGTTTGACTAGCGGGAGTTTTTCCGGGGAGCTGTTTTTT. This codes for CASSLTSGSFSGELFF.